The 29 T cell receptor beta chains given below trace back to one sample, sequenced in a study of T cell changes during pregnancy in multiple sclerosis. Assay used: immunoSEQ multiplex PCR; TCRdb lists only in-frame clones, some missing. Of around 80,000 clones in the sample, 90% to 95% were seen once. Sequences were derived from peripheral blood, sampled before pregnancy. The receptor source for this set is a female donor with multiple sclerosis, enrolled in a pregnancy study.

The chain has TRBV30 and TRBJ1-1, with D perhaps matching TRBD1 (5 bases). Trimming pared 5 bases from V and 4 bases from J, leaving 8 bases between. This CDR3 is 11 amino acids long. The V gene's germline CDR1 is GTSNPN and CDR2 SVGIG (reference sequence). This CDR3 reads CAWGGSTEAFF. In nucleotides, the CDR3 is TGTGCCTGGGGGGGGAGCACTGAAGCTTTCTTT.

The chain employs TRBV9 and TRBJ2-2, with 8 bases fitting TRBD2. The germline CDR1 and CDR2 sequences are SGDLS and YYNGEE. V was pared by 0 bases and J by 7 bases, with 8 bases of the junction left unmatched. This CDR3 contains 16 residues. As DNA, the CDR3 is TGTGCCAGCAGCGTAGAGGTTGGGCTAGCGGGCGGGGAGCTGTTTTTT. Translating it yields CASSVEVGLAGGELFF.

This chain uses TRBV2 with TRBJ2-3; TRBD2 might be the D (6 bases). Germline CDR1 and CDR2: SNHLY and FYNNEI. V lost 6 bases, J lost 3 bases, and 13 bases lay in between. This CDR3 has 14 residues. CDR3 coding DNA: TGTGCCAGCAGCGTCGCTAGCGCAACAGATACGCAGTATTTT. Translated: CASSVASATDTQYF.

V is TRBV15 and J is TRBJ1-4, with 8 bases that match TRBD1. The CDR3 sequence is 15 residues long. Germline V lookup: CDR1 LNHNV, CDR2 YYDKDF (reference sequence). The J segment lost 5 bases and the V segment lost 1 base, leaving 3 bases of the junction unmatched. Here the CDR3 reads CATSRARTGNEKLFF. CDR3 nucleotide sequence: TGTGCCACCAGCAGAGCCCGGACAGGGAATGAAAAACTGTTTTTT.

This clone has only one observation. The rearrangement uses TRBV11-2 and TRBJ2-7; 11 nucleotides align to TRBD1. The CDR3 totals 17 residues. Germline V gene lookup returns CDR1 SGHAT and CDR2 FQNNGV. Unmatched junction bases numbered 8, after V lost 3 bases and J lost 1 base. CDR3: CASSLTTGTGGSYEQYF. The DNA for the CDR3 is TGTGCCAGCAGCTTGACTACCGGGACAGGGGGTTCCTACGAGCAGTACTTC. Complete variable domain (other parts from reference TRBV11-2 and TRBJ2-7): EAGVAQSPRYKIIEKRQSVAFWCNPISGHATLYWYQQILGQGPKLLIQFQNNGVVDDSQLPKDRFSAERLKGVDSTLKIQPAKLEDSAVYLCASSLTTGTGGSYEQYFGPGTRLTVT.

V and J are TRBV19 and TRBJ1-1; D remains ambiguous. V was trimmed by 0 bases and J by 5 bases, leaving 16 bases between them. Germline CDR1 reads LNHDA; CDR2 reads SQIVND (reference sequence). The CDR3 sequence is 16 residues long. CDR3 region: CASSIDAGREKTEAFF. CDR3 sequence (DNA): TGTGCCAGTAGTATAGACGCGGGCCGGGAGAAGACTGAAGCTTTCTTT.

This chain uses TRBV5-1 with TRBJ2-3; 8 nucleotides agree with TRBD2. V lost 4 bases, J lost 6 bases, and 10 bases stayed unmatched. CDR1 is SGHRS, CDR2 YFSETQ, per germline. This CDR3 is 15 amino acids long. The chain's CDR3 is CASSGRAGRADTQYF. Here the CDR3 DNA reads TGCGCCAGCAGCGGGAGGGCCGGGAGGGCCGATACGCAGTATTTT.

The rearrangement uses TRBV28 and TRBJ2-1; perhaps TRBD2 as D (6 bases). The CDR3 length is 15 residues. CDR1 is MDHEN and CDR2 is SYDVKM in the germline V gene. V lost 3 bases and J lost 9, with 18 bases in between. The CDR3 nucleotides read TGTGCCAGCAGTTTCGAGTTAATCGGACTACCTGAGCAGTTCTTC. The encoded protein is CASSFELIGLPEQFF.

This rearrangement joins TRBV2 to TRBJ1-5; no reliable D call. The CDR3 contains 13 residues. Germline CDR1 and CDR2: SNHLY and FYNNEI. Trimming removed 2 bases at V and 2 bases at J, with 4 bases between. The CDR3 spells CASSEQGNQPQHF. The CDR3, as DNA: TGTGCCAGCAGTGAACAGGGCAATCAGCCCCAGCATTTT.

This rearrangement joins TRBV6-5 to TRBJ1-1; 7 positions match TRBD1. Germline trimming cut 5 bases from V and 3 bases from J; bases unmatched to any gene: 9. This CDR3 spans 15 amino acids. Looked up from germline, CDR1 is MNHEY and CDR2 is SVGAGI. The CDR3 spells CASSRSGTAYTEAFF. The CDR3 nucleotides are TGTGCCAGCAGTCGGTCCGGGACAGCCTACACTGAAGCTTTCTTT.

The chain carries TRBV9 and TRBJ2-7; 8 nucleotides agree with TRBD2. Germline CDR1 and CDR2: SGDLS and YYNGEE. This CDR3 has 17 amino acids. V lost 0 bases, J lost 5 bases, and 13 bases stayed unmatched. CDR3 nucleotide sequence: TGTGCCAGCAGCGTAGACCCAGGAGCGGGAGTAGTAAACGAGCAGTACTTC. Protein sequence: CASSVDPGAGVVNEQYF.

This sequence joins TRBV27 and TRBJ2-7; 8 nucleotides line up with TRBD2. The length of the CDR3 is 16 residues. CDR1 MNHEY and CDR2 SMNVEV come from the germline V gene (reference sequence). The V segment lost 4 bases and the J segment 7 bases; nucleotides outside the gene matches: 15. The CDR3 coding sequence is TGTGCCAGCAGTTATCGGGGGGGGACTTCTCCAAGGGAGCAGTACTTC. Translation: CASSYRGGTSPREQYF.

A word on this clone: One end of the junction varies from germline; a read error may be responsible. The chain couples TRBV7-7 to TRBJ2-5; 11 positions agree with TRBD1. The CDR3 spans 13 residues. Germline V gene lookup returns CDR1 SSHAT and CDR2 FNYEAQ (reference sequence). For the CDR3, the DNA is TGTGCTAGCAGCGGACAGGGGGCAGAGACCCAGTACTTC. It codes for CASSGQGAETQYF. The full variable domain, its missing parts supplied by reference TRBV7-7 and TRBJ2-5, is GAGVSQSPRYKVTKRGQDVTLRCDPISSHATLYWYQQALGQGPEFLTYFNYEAQPDKSGLPSDRFSAERPEGSISTLTIQRTEQRDSAMYRCASSGQGAETQYFGPGTRLLVL.

The chain recombines TRBV28 with TRBJ1-2; possible D gene TRBD1, 5 bases. The CDR3 sequence is 13 residues long. Trimming took off 8 bases at V and 6 bases at J, with 16 bases between the two ends. Germline lookup yields CDR1 MDHEN and CDR2 SYDVKM. CDR3 in amino acids: CASRITGIDGYTF. The CDR3 DNA reads as TGTGCCAGCCGGATTACAGGCATAGATGGCTACACCTTC.

The chain combines TRBV5-4 with TRBJ2-1; 11 bases agree with TRBD2. The J segment lost 4 bases and the V segment lost 4 bases, leaving 4 bases of the junction unmatched. Germline CDR1 is SGHNT and CDR2 is YYREEE (reference sequence). CDR3 length: 15 amino acids. For the CDR3, the DNA is TGTGCCAGCAGCGATACTAGCGGGAGTTACAATGAGCAGTTCTTC. Amino acid sequence: CASSDTSGSYNEQFF.

The V and J genes are TRBV5-1 and TRBJ2-2, with D tentatively TRBD2 (6 bases). The CDR3 is made up of 15 amino acids. Trimming shortened V by 0 bases and J by 4 bases, and 10 bases separated the two germline ends. The germline CDR1 and CDR2 sequences are SGHRS and YFSETQ. The CDR3 region has the DNA TGCGCCAGCAGCTTGGAAGGGAGGAGCACCGGGGAGCTGTTTTTT. Translation gives CASSLEGRSTGELFF.

This clone was found a few times. The chain carries TRBV11-3 and TRBJ2-3, with 14 bases aligning to TRBD2. The CDR3 consists of 18 residues. Germline V gene lookup returns CDR1 SGHNT and CDR2 YENEEA. With 5 bases clipped from V and 1 base from J, the junction kept 8 bases outside the gene matches. The CDR3 DNA follows: TGTGCCAGCAGCCTCGGACTAGCGGGAGGACTCGGCACAGATACGCAGTATTTT. Its protein is CASSLGLAGGLGTDTQYF.

The chain uses TRBV4-1 and TRBJ2-7, with D unresolved. V lost 5 bases and J 0 bases, leaving 17 bases between the germline ends. Germline CDR1 is MGHRA and CDR2 is YSYEKL. This CDR3 spans 16 amino acids. Written as DNA, the CDR3 is TGCGCCAGCAGCGTCCGCGTGGCGGTAAGCTCCTACGAGCAGTACTTC. Residues: CASSVRVAVSSYEQYF.

V is TRBV6-1 and J is TRBJ1-1; D ambiguous. In germline, CDR1 is MNHNS, CDR2 SASEGT. The CDR3 sequence is 15 residues long. V shed 2 bases and J shed 0 bases, with 10 bases lying between them. In DNA form, the CDR3 reads TGTGCCAGCAGTGAATACAGATCCATGAACACTGAAGCTTTCTTT. This encodes CASSEYRSMNTEAFF.

J is TRBJ1-1 and V is TRBV4-3; 8 bases fit TRBD1. V lost 4 bases, J lost 10 bases, and 11 bases stayed unmatched. CDR3 size: 14 residues. Looked up from germline, CDR1 is LGHNA and CDR2 is YSLEER. The CDR3 nucleotides are TGCGCCAGCAGCCGTTCGGACAGGGTGGAGTCAGCTTTCTTT. Amino acids: CASSRSDRVESAFF.

The rearrangement uses TRBV23-1 and TRBJ2-7, with 10 bases that match TRBD2. TRBV23-1 is labeled an ORF, and its function is uncertain. The CDR3 length is 17 residues. V lost 7 bases to trimming and J lost 0 bases; unmatched junction nucleotides: 12. The CDR3 protein is CASTTPIGLADSYEQYF. For the CDR3, the DNA is TGCGCCAGCACCACCCCGATCGGACTAGCGGACTCCTACGAGCAGTACTTC.

The gene calls are TRBV5-1 and TRBJ2-7; 13 nucleotides match TRBD2. Germline assignment: CDR1 SGHRS and CDR2 YFSETQ. The CDR3 is made up of 16 amino acids. Germline trimming cut 0 bases from V and 4 bases from J; bases unmatched to any gene: 4. The CDR3 here is CASSLVLAGGPYEQYF. CDR3 sequence (DNA): TGCGCCAGCAGCTTGGTACTAGCGGGAGGGCCGTACGAGCAGTACTTC. Looking up the rest from reference TRBV5-1 and TRBJ2-7 gives the full variable domain: KAGVTQTPRYLIKTRGQQVTLSCSPISGHRSVSWYQQTPGQGLQFLFEYFSETQRNKGNFPGRFSGRQFSNSRSEMNVSTLELGDSALYLCASSLVLAGGPYEQYFGPGTRLTVT.

V gene TRBV5-1 combines with J gene TRBJ1-4; 8 bases are shared with TRBD1. Germline V gene data show CDR1 as SGHRS and CDR2 as YFSETQ. This CDR3 contains 16 residues. The junction had 6 bases not matched to a gene; V was cut back by 0 bases and J by 5 bases. CDR3 sequence reads: CASSLGAGGANEKLFF. DNA for the CDR3: TGCGCCAGCAGCTTGGGGGCAGGGGGCGCGAATGAAAAACTGTTTTTT.

This clone has more than one count but fewer than ten. The V gene is TRBV4-1, the J gene TRBJ2-7; tentative D call: TRBD1 (5 bases). CDR1 is MGHRA, CDR2 YSYEKL, per germline. This CDR3 comprises 12 residues. The V end was cut by 4 bases, the J end by 7 bases, with 11 bases between. This CDR3 reads CASSLQDGEQYF. The CDR3 bases are TGCGCCAGCAGCCTACAGGACGGGGAGCAGTACTTC.

V gene TRBV29-1 combines with J gene TRBJ2-2; D is possibly TRBD1 (6 bases). The ends were cut back, 0 bases at V and 7 bases at J, with 15 bases in the middle. Germline loops: CDR1 SQVTM, CDR2 ANQGSEA. This CDR3 region has 15 residues. CDR3 sequence (DNA): TGCAGCGTTGAAGACCCAAAGGGGGTATACGGGGAGCTGTTTTTT. Encoded protein: CSVEDPKGVYGELFF.

The gene calls are TRBV5-6 and TRBJ2-7, with D tentatively TRBD2 (6 bases). V was cut by 3 bases and J by 5 bases, with 18 bases left in between. The CDR3 extends over 15 amino acids. Germline-derived CDR1 and CDR2 are SGHDT and YYEEEE. Written as DNA, the CDR3 is TGTGCCAGCAGCTCGCCCGGGGGAGTAGGCCACGAGCAGTACTTC. It translates to CASSSPGGVGHEQYF.

This chain connects TRBV5-1 to TRBJ1-1; no definite D call. The CDR3 extends over 14 amino acids. V was pared by 2 bases and J by 3 bases, with 11 bases between. Germline CDR1 SGHRS, CDR2 YFSETQ. The CDR3, as DNA: TGCGCCAGCAGCTTCCGGTCAGGCGACACTGAAGCTTTCTTT. Translation: CASSFRSGDTEAFF.

This clone was detected once. The chain uses TRBV5-4 and TRBJ2-1; D is unresolved. The CDR3 has 13 amino acids. V was trimmed by 5 bases and J by 8 bases, leaving 14 bases between them. Germline V gene lookup returns CDR1 SGHNT and CDR2 YYREEE (reference sequence). The CDR3 reads CASSLRGSYEQFF. CDR3 coding DNA: TGTGCCAGCAGTCTAAGAGGTTCCTATGAGCAGTTCTTC.

The CDR3 sequence is CASSSGLAPDNEQFF. CDR3 coding DNA: TGTGCCAGCAGCTCGGGACTAGCGCCCGACAATGAGCAGTTCTTC. The rearrangement uses TRBV5-4 and TRBJ2-1; 10 bases are shared with TRBD2. This CDR3 is 15 amino acids long. Germline V lookup: CDR1 SGHNT, CDR2 YYREEE (reference sequence). After removal of 3 bases from V and 5 bases from J, the junction contained 5 bases not matched to a gene. The full variable domain, its missing parts supplied by reference TRBV5-4 and TRBJ2-1, is ETGVTQSPTHLIKTRGQQVTLRCSSQSGHNTVSWYQQALGQGPQFIFQYYREEENGRGNFPPRFSGLQFPNYSSELNVNALELDDSALYLCASSSGLAPDNEQFFGPGTRLTVL.